These 23 T cell receptor beta chains originate from one sample sequenced in a study of T-cell memory formation after mild COVID-19. TCRdb re-called the 5' RACE reads with MiXCR, one entry per CDR3 protein. The sample consists of about 260,000 distinct CDR3 sequences, around 8% of them appearing once. Sequencing input: PBMCs or a T cell subset sorted from them (not recorded which). The receptors here all came from a man in his late teens or twenties who had mild COVID-19 (a few samples of this study predate the infection). Cell type and time point are not known.

This clonotype was counted a few times. The genes are TRBV28 and TRBJ2-1; 8 nucleotides agree with TRBD1. The trim removed 7 bases at V and 3 bases at J, leaving 8 bases unmatched. The CDR3 runs to 15 residues. Germline-derived CDR1 and CDR2 are MDHEN and SYDVKM. Here the CDR3 reads CASKAGGGDYNEQFF. Written as DNA, the CDR3 is TGTGCCAGCAAGGCAGGGGGCGGGGACTACAATGAGCAGTTCTTC.

This clonotype was detected a few times. This chain uses TRBV6-2 or TRBV6-3 with TRBJ2-7; 8 bases map to TRBD1. CDR1 MNHEY and CDR2 SVGEGT come from the germline V gene. Unmatched junction bases numbered 13, after V lost 6 bases and J lost 6 bases. This CDR3 comprises 15 residues. The CDR3 coding sequence is TGTGCCAGCAGCCCACCACCGGACAGGGTCGGCGAGCAGTACTTC. Protein product: CASSPPPDRVGEQYF.

The chain couples TRBV7-9 to TRBJ1-6; no reliable D call. CDR1 SEHNR and CDR2 FQNEAQ come from the germline V gene (reference sequence). V lost 4 bases and J 7 bases, leaving 14 bases between the germline ends. The CDR3 length is 15 residues. The CDR3, as DNA: TGTGCCAGCAGCTCTACAGCCCTCGGGAATTCACCCCTCCACTTT. The encoded protein is CASSSTALGNSPLHF.

The rearrangement uses TRBV4-1 and TRBJ1-4; 10 bases match TRBD1. Trimming took 4 bases from V and 8 from J; bases not matched to a gene: 7. Per the germline V gene, CDR1 is MGHRA and CDR2 is YSYEKL. The length of the CDR3 is 15 residues. CDR3 DNA: TGCGCCAGCAGCCGCGGACAGGGGGATTGGGAAAAACTGTTTTTT. It codes for CASSRGQGDWEKLFF.

This clonotype occurred many times. The chain recombines TRBV7-2 with TRBJ2-3; tentative D call: TRBD1 (6 bases). The CDR3 covers 15 residues. Germline CDR1 and CDR2: SGHTA and FQGNSA. Trimming removed 10 bases from V and 2 bases from J, with 19 bases in between. CDR3 amino acids: CATGARQPITDTQYF. CDR3 sequence (DNA): TGTGCCACAGGGGCGAGGCAGCCTATCACAGATACGCAGTATTTT.

This clonotype was detected only a few times. This rearrangement joins TRBV6-2 or TRBV6-3 to TRBJ2-5; possibly TRBD2 for D (6 bases). The CDR3 contains 15 residues. Germline values: CDR1 MNHEY, CDR2 SVGEGT. Trimming pared 2 bases from V and 0 bases from J, leaving 10 bases between. CDR3 loop: CASSYGAGHQETQYF. CDR3 DNA sequence: TGTGCCAGCAGTTACGGAGCGGGCCACCAAGAGACCCAGTACTTC.

There are a few counts of this clonotype. The chain carries TRBV29-1 and TRBJ2-7, with D possibly TRBD1 on 6 matching bases. Deletions cut 6 bases from V and 4 bases from J, with 16 bases between. Per the germline V gene, CDR1 is SQVTM and CDR2 is ANQGSEA. The CDR3 spans 13 residues. Written as DNA, the CDR3 is TGCAGCGTGTGGGACAACCTACTTTACGAGCAGTACTTC. Protein: CSVWDNLLYEQYF.

This clonotype has a handful of counts. The chain carries TRBV7-2 and TRBJ2-3, with 9 positions matching TRBD2. CDR3 size: 16 residues. CDR1 is SGHTA, CDR2 FQGNSA, per germline. The V segment lost 1 base and the J segment 4 bases; nucleotides outside the gene matches: 6. The CDR3 sequence is CASSLGGGGAPDTQYF. The CDR3 nucleotides read TGTGCCAGCAGCTTAGGGGGCGGGGGGGCCCCAGATACGCAGTATTTT.

A few counts support this clonotype. The chain is built from TRBV7-2 and TRBJ2-1; 10 bases are shared with TRBD2. Germline values: CDR1 SGHTA, CDR2 FQGNSA. After removal of 5 bases from V and 4 bases from J, the junction contained 5 bases not matched to a gene. The CDR3 runs 15 residues. The CDR3 region has the DNA TGTGCCAGCAGCCCGAGCGGGGGGGAGTACAATGAGCAGTTCTTC. It specifies CASSPSGGEYNEQFF. The variable domain in full, with the rest retrieved from reference TRBV7-2 and TRBJ2-1, is GAGVSQSPSNKVTEKGKDVELRCDPISGHTALYWYRQSLGQGLEFLIYFQGNSAPDKSGLPSDRFSAERTGGSVSTLTIQRTQQEDSAVYLCASSPSGGEYNEQFFGPGTRLTVL.

This clonotype was observed a few times. The J gene is TRBJ1-6, the V gene TRBV7-2, with 7 positions matching TRBD1. The CDR3 length is 14 residues. Germline CDR1 is SGHTA and CDR2 is FQGNSA. The ends lost 5 bases at V and 10 bases at J; junction bases unmatched: 8. CDR3 coding DNA: TGTGCCAGCAGCAGGGACAGACCCCCCTCACCCCTCCACTTT. Amino acids: CASSRDRPPSPLHF.

This clonotype was detected many times. V gene TRBV7-6 combines with J gene TRBJ2-5; 8 bases fit TRBD1. Germline loops: CDR1 SGHVS, CDR2 FNYEAQ. This CDR3 contains 19 residues. The junction had 15 bases not matched to a gene; V was cut back by 2 bases and J by 1 base. The CDR3 is CASSLTSSQGAPFQETQYF. The CDR3 region has the DNA TGTGCCAGCAGCTTAACATCGAGTCAGGGGGCGCCCTTCCAAGAGACCCAGTACTTC.

CDR3 nucleotides: TGTGCCAGCAGCTTAGAGGTCAGGGTGAATGAGCAGTTCTTC. It codes for CASSLEVRVNEQFF. The chain carries TRBV7-8 and TRBJ2-1; D is perhaps TRBD1 (5 bases). This CDR3 contains 14 residues. Germline values: CDR1 SGHVS, CDR2 FQNEAQ. Trimming pared 1 base from V and 7 bases from J, leaving 11 bases between.

V gene TRBV9 combines with J gene TRBJ2-3; 12 nucleotides line up with TRBD1. Per the germline V gene, CDR1 is SGDLS and CDR2 is YYNGEE. Trimming took 3 bases from V and 3 from J; bases not matched to a gene: 5. The CDR3 totals 16 residues. The CDR3 protein is CASSGGTGGQTDTQYF. CDR3 sequence (DNA): TGTGCCAGCAGCGGGGGGACAGGGGGCCAAACAGATACGCAGTATTTT.

This clonotype was counted only a few times. V and J are TRBV20-1 and TRBJ1-2; 7 bases line up with TRBD1. Trimming cost V 4 bases and J 0 bases; bases outside gene matches: 2. The CDR3 is 13 amino acids. Germline V gives CDR1 DFQATT, CDR2 SNEGSKA (reference sequence). CDR3: CSAKTGPNYGYTF. The CDR3 DNA reads TGCAGTGCTAAGACAGGGCCTAACTATGGCTACACCTTC.

V gene TRBV4-3 combines with J gene TRBJ2-3; possible D gene TRBD2, 5 bases. From germline, CDR1 is LGHNA and CDR2 YSLEER. The CDR3 is 16 residues long. V was trimmed by 5 bases and J by 3 bases, leaving 18 bases between them. The CDR3 loop reads CASSKTGLPRTDTQYF. The CDR3 region has the DNA TGCGCCAGCAGCAAGACCGGACTCCCGAGGACAGATACGCAGTATTTT.

In its sample, this clonotype was seen many times. The rearrangement uses TRBV7-9 and TRBJ1-1; D uncertain. This CDR3 has 16 amino acids. Per the germline V gene, CDR1 is SEHNR and CDR2 is FQNEAQ (reference sequence). Trimming pared 5 bases from V and 1 base from J, leaving 17 bases between. The CDR3 DNA follows: TGTGCCAGCAGCCCGGGCGGAACAGCTGGGAACACTGAAGCTTTCTTT. The encoded protein is CASSPGGTAGNTEAFF.

The rearrangement links TRBV7-2 to TRBJ1-2; D might be TRBD1 (6 bases). Germline V gene lookup returns CDR1 SGHTA and CDR2 FQGNSA. The V end was cut by 1 base, the J end by 2 bases, with 8 bases between. The CDR3 consists of 14 residues. CDR3 coding DNA: TGTGCCAGCAGCTTAGAAGGGGGGAACTATGGCTACACCTTC. Amino acid sequence: CASSLEGGNYGYTF. The entire variable domain, with the rest obtained from reference TRBV7-2 and TRBJ1-2, is as follows: GAGVSQSPSNKVTEKGKDVELRCDPISGHTALYWYRQSLGQGLEFLIYFQGNSAPDKSGLPSDRFSAERTGGSVSTLTIQRTQQEDSAVYLCASSLEGGNYGYTFGSGTRLTVV.

Worth noting for this clonotype: Compared with germline, one end of the junction differs, possibly owing to a read error. The gene calls are TRBV7-8 and TRBJ2-5, with D unresolved. The CDR3 extends over 14 amino acids. Looked up from germline, CDR1 is SGHVS and CDR2 is FQNEAQ. The CDR3 sequence is CASSLEHHQETQYF. Written as DNA, the CDR3 is TGTGCCAGCAGCTTAGAGCACCACCAGGAGACCCAGTACTTC.

The chain recombines TRBV7-9 with TRBJ2-7; no reliable D call. The V end was cut by 4 bases, the J end by 6 bases, with 16 bases between. The CDR3 has 14 amino acids. Germline V gene lookup returns CDR1 SEHNR and CDR2 FQNEAQ (reference sequence). As DNA, the CDR3 is TGTGCCAGCAGCTCTCCGGACCGGTTTCCCGAGCAGTACTTC. It translates to CASSSPDRFPEQYF. Looking up the rest from reference TRBV7-9 and TRBJ2-7 gives the full variable domain: DTGVSQNPRHKITKRGQNVTFRCDPISEHNRLYWYRQTLGQGPEFLTYFQNEAQLEKSRLLSDRFSAERPKGSFSTLEIQRTEQGDSAMYLCASSSPDRFPEQYFGPGTRLTVT.

This clonotype was detected only a few times. This sequence joins TRBV19 and TRBJ2-2, with 9 bases identical to TRBD1. This CDR3 is 15 amino acids long. V dropped 6 bases and J dropped 3; count of bases not matched to a gene: 5. Looked up from germline, CDR1 is LNHDA and CDR2 is SQIVND (reference sequence). CDR3 protein: CASRDRGRDTGELFF. As DNA, the CDR3 is TGTGCCAGTAGGGACAGGGGCCGAGACACCGGGGAGCTGTTTTTT.

The chain is built from TRBV20-1 and TRBJ1-2, with 8 nucleotides matching TRBD1. V lost 2 bases to trimming and J lost 7 bases; unmatched junction nucleotides: 6. CDR1 and CDR2 (germline): DFQATT, SNEGSKA (reference sequence). The CDR3 sequence is 13 residues long. In DNA, the CDR3 is TGCAGTGCTAGATCCTCAGGGGGCGGTGGCTACACCTTC. Amino acids: CSARSSGGGGYTF.

The CDR3 loop reads CASSLEQGGKPQHF. For the CDR3, the DNA is TGCGCCAGCAGCTTGGAACAGGGGGGGAAGCCCCAGCATTTT. The chain links TRBV5-1 to TRBJ1-5; 8 bases align to TRBD1. Germline V lookup: CDR1 SGHRS, CDR2 YFSETQ. This CDR3 spans 14 amino acids. Trimming at V came to 0 bases and at J to 8 bases, leaving 4 bases not matched to a gene.

In this sample, this clonotype turned up many times. The rearrangement uses TRBV5-1 and TRBJ2-5, with D maybe TRBD2 (6 bases). The CDR3 loop spans 16 amino acids. V shed 3 bases and J shed 5 bases, with 20 bases lying between them. CDR1 and CDR2 (germline): SGHRS, YFSETQ. CDR3 in amino acids: CASSSSRTGDGETQYF. DNA for the CDR3: TGCGCCAGCAGCTCGTCCCGGACGGGGGACGGGGAGACCCAGTACTTC.